Reported below is one T cell receptor (beta chain). Its specificity is not known. CDR1 is SGHDN, CDR2 FVKESK, per germline. Trimming removed 1 base from V and 9 bases from J, with 12 bases in between. The CDR3 totals 13 residues. This entry belongs to a study of blood T cells in healthy people across ages. Every sample had a minimum of 6.5 million PBMCs isolated. Whole-study findings and limits: Naive and antigen-experienced cells were not separated, limiting conclusive comparison.

A sample-barcoded 5' primer and a J-beta primer mix were used in a second PCR of roughly 6 to 12 cycles. MiXCR was run by TCRdb on the 5' RACE reads, yielding one entry per CDR3 protein. The sample has around 780,000 distinct CDR3 sequences; roughly 25% are singletons. The sample also formed part of further work on T cells of mothers and their children. That work states: cDNA was synthesized from all extracted RNA at roughly 1.5 ug per reaction. For related and unrelated pairs alike, thymic selection shapes TCR recombination output similarly.

This rearrangement joins TRBV14 to TRBJ1-1; D not certain. This clonotype was obtained from a boy between 10 and 17 years old in good health. Sequencing input: blood. The CDR3 sequence: CASSQGPRLQAFF. For the CDR3, the DNA is TGTGCCAGCAGCCAAGGGCCAAGGCTACAAGCTTTCTTT.